This TCR beta chain was identified during a study of molecular identifiers for immune sequencing clone quantification. Study results and caveats: Jurkat TCR RNA spiked in from one cell reportedly remained identifiable amid approximately 1 million naive cells. Clones that had above 20 RNA copies took up over 97% of effector molecules but under 1% in naive cells.

With regard to this clonotype: Its antigen is currently unknown.

TCRdb re-called the PCR reads through MiXCR, storing one row per CDR3 protein. This table holds about 640,000 distinct CDR3 sequences, 15% to 20% found once. CDR3 length equals 14 residues. Trimming removed 4 bases from V and 3 bases from J; junction bases left unmatched: 6. Germline-derived CDR1 and CDR2 are SGHNT and YYREEE (reference sequence). Sorted naive CD8 T cells were those defined as CD8+CD4-CCR7+CD45RA+. Specimen: naive CD8+ T cells from blood, with Jurkat cell RNA spiked in. The subset: FACS-sorted CD8+CD4-CCR7+CD45RA+ naive T cells. The chain has TRBV5-4 and TRBJ2-5; 7 nucleotides match TRBD1. The clonotype originates from a human donor in good health. Some libraries in this study had Jurkat cell RNA spiked in. The CDR3 sequence: CASSQPGTEETQYF. The CDR3 DNA reads TGTGCCAGCAGCCAGCCCGGGACAGAAGAGACCCAGTACTTC.